The 24 T cell receptor beta chains given below trace back to one sample, sequenced in a study of blood T cell repertoires in COVID-19. Sequenced by immunoSEQ multiplex PCR; TCRdb stores in-frame clones only, minus some. In the table there are 55,000 to 80,000 clones, approximately 89% of which are singletons. Sequencing was carried out using peripheral blood. The receptor set was obtained from a human donor in a cohort sampled during active COVID-19.

V and J are TRBV3-1 (or the pseudogene TRBV3-2) and TRBJ2-1; the match to TRBD2 covers 10 bases. The CDR3 consists of 16 residues. Trimming removed 4 bases from V and 10 bases from J; junction bases left unmatched: 13. Per germline, CDR1 LGHDT and CDR2 YNNKEL (reference sequence). The CDR3 protein is CASSPGAGGPGTEQFF. The CDR3 bases are TGTGCCAGCAGCCCTGGAGCGGGAGGGCCTGGTACGGAGCAGTTCTTC.

The chain has TRBV5-1 and TRBJ2-3, with 10 bases lining up with TRBD1. The germline V gene encodes CDR1 SGHRS and CDR2 YFSETQ. Unmatched junction bases numbered 6, after V lost 3 bases and J lost 14 bases. The CDR3 has 12 amino acids. The CDR3 sequence is CASSSGQGFLYF. As DNA, the CDR3 is TGCGCCAGCAGCTCGGGACAGGGGTTTTTGTATTTT.

The CDR3 DNA reads TGTGCCACCGTGACAGGCTACGAGCAGTACTTC. Protein product: CATVTGYEQYF. J is TRBJ2-7 and V is TRBV10-3; tentative D call: TRBD1 (6 bases). Germline-derived CDR1 and CDR2 are ENHRY and SYGVKD. The CDR3 sequence is 11 residues long. V was trimmed by 10 bases and J by 3 bases, leaving 10 bases between them.

This clone was seen just once. J is TRBJ2-1 and V is TRBV7-9, with TRBD2 identical over 10 bases. V lost 6 bases, J lost 4 bases, and 6 bases stayed unmatched. From germline, CDR1 is SEHNR and CDR2 FQNEAQ (reference sequence). The CDR3 has 15 amino acids. The CDR3 is CASSTGTSEYNEQFF. CDR3 nucleotides: TGTGCCAGCAGTACCGGGACTAGCGAATACAATGAGCAGTTCTTC.

The chain combines TRBV6-6 with TRBJ1-2; D not certain. The germline V gene encodes CDR1 MNHNY and CDR2 SVGAGI (reference sequence). This CDR3 has 15 amino acids. Trimming took off 8 bases at V and 6 bases at J, with 22 bases between the two ends. CDR3 coding DNA: TGTGCCAGCGGGCTCGAATTCAGACAATTAGATGGCTACACCTTC. This encodes CASGLEFRQLDGYTF.

This chain links TRBV30 with TRBJ2-3; TRBD2 might be the D (7 bases). CDR3 length: 13 amino acids. Germline lookup yields CDR1 GTSNPN and CDR2 SVGIG (reference sequence). V shed 2 bases and J shed 5 bases, with 11 bases lying between them. Here the CDR3 DNA reads TGTGCCTGGAGTTACGGGGGGCTAGATACGCAGTATTTT. It codes for CAWSYGGLDTQYF.

The rearrangement uses TRBV6-6 and TRBJ1-4; TRBD1 agrees at 9 bases. After removal of 6 bases from V and 7 bases from J, the junction contained 6 bases not matched to a gene. The CDR3 spans 14 residues. Germline V lookup: CDR1 MNHNY, CDR2 SVGAGI (reference sequence). This CDR3 is CASSLGQGSEKLFF. DNA of the CDR3: TGTGCCAGCAGCCTCGGACAGGGGAGTGAAAAACTGTTTTTT.

This chain connects TRBV7-2 to TRBJ1-3, with D maybe TRBD1 (5 bases). The CDR3 has 15 residues. V lost 2 bases and J lost 0, with 8 bases in between. CDR1 and CDR2 (germline): SGHTA, FQGNSA. The CDR3 DNA is TGTGCCAGCAGCTTATGGGGCTCCTCTGGAAACACCATATATTTT. Translation gives CASSLWGSSGNTIYF. Full variable domain (missing parts from reference TRBV7-2 and TRBJ1-3): GAGVSQSPSNKVTEKGKDVELRCDPISGHTALYWYRQSLGQGLEFLIYFQGNSAPDKSGLPSDRFSAERTGGSVSTLTIQRTQQEDSAVYLCASSLWGSSGNTIYFGEGSWLTVV.

In DNA form, the CDR3 reads TGTGCCAGCAGCCAGAAGCGGGGGGACACAGATACGCAGTATTTT. Protein: CASSQKRGDTDTQYF. This chain uses TRBV4-2 with TRBJ2-3, with 9 positions matching TRBD2. CDR3 size: 15 residues. The germline V gene encodes CDR1 LGHNA and CDR2 YNFKEQ. With V trimmed by 3 bases and J by 2 bases, 3 bases remained unmatched.

The chain links TRBV5-4 to TRBJ2-1, with a weak D call TRBD1 (5 bases). V lost 0 bases to trimming and J lost 4 bases, with 8 bases between them. The CDR3 runs 14 residues. In germline, CDR1 is SGHNT, CDR2 YYREEE (reference sequence). CDR3 DNA sequence: TGTGCCAGCAGCTTGGAGGGGCCGTACAATGAGCAGTTCTTC. Protein sequence: CASSLEGPYNEQFF.

The chain links TRBV18 to TRBJ1-4; the D is unclear. Germline loops: CDR1 KGHSH, CDR2 LQKENI. V dropped 5 bases and J dropped 7 bases, with 14 bases sitting between them. CDR3 length: 14 residues. For the CDR3, the DNA is TGTGCCAGCTCAGCCGGACTTGGGCGTGAAAAACTGTTTTTT. This translates into CASSAGLGREKLFF.

J is TRBJ1-2 and V is TRBV10-3; 8 bases are a match to TRBD1. The CDR3 spans 12 residues. With 9 bases clipped from V and 4 bases from J, the junction kept 4 bases outside the gene matches. Per germline, CDR1 ENHRY and CDR2 SYGVKD. The CDR3, as DNA: TGTGCCATTAACACAGGGGGCTATGGCTACACCTTC. Translating gives CAINTGGYGYTF.

The V call is TRBV6-5, the J call TRBJ1-5; 8 nucleotides align to TRBD1. The germline V gene encodes CDR1 MNHEY and CDR2 SVGAGI. CDR3 size: 15 residues. V gave up 6 bases and J gave up 7 bases; unmatched junction bases: 11. The chain's CDR3 is CASSSTGEGGQPQHF. In DNA, the CDR3 is TGTGCCAGCAGCTCGACAGGGGAAGGAGGCCAGCCCCAGCATTTT.

The CDR3 reads CASSPGRDTNYGYTF. The CDR3 DNA sequence: TGTGCCAGCAGCCCAGGGAGGGACACGAACTATGGCTACACCTTC. The rearrangement links TRBV16 to TRBJ1-2, with D possibly being TRBD1 (6 bases). The CDR3 totals 15 residues. The ends were cut back, 4 bases at V and 2 bases at J, with 14 bases in the middle. Germline CDR1 and CDR2: KGHSY and FQNENV.

V and J are TRBV3-1 (or the pseudogene TRBV3-2) and TRBJ1-1; D perhaps matches TRBD1 (6 bases). Germline lookup yields CDR1 LGHDT and CDR2 YNNKEL (reference sequence). This CDR3 has 16 residues. Trimming took 6 bases from V and 0 from J, leaving 17 bases between them. DNA for the CDR3: TGTGCCAGCAGTCCCGGGACAACCATTTTGAACACTGAAGCTTTCTTT. It encodes CASSPGTTILNTEAFF.

V and J are TRBV28 and TRBJ2-3; the match to TRBD2 covers 8 bases. Trimming took 5 bases from V and 6 from J; bases not matched to a gene: 7. Germline V gene lookup returns CDR1 MDHEN and CDR2 SYDVKM. The CDR3 covers 14 residues. The CDR3 spells CASSPLAVMDTQYF. CDR3 nucleotides: TGTGCCAGCAGTCCACTAGCGGTTATGGATACGCAGTATTTT.

Concerning this clone: Other nucleotide sequences in the sample specify the same CDR3. The chain combines TRBV18 with TRBJ2-7; 9 bases align to TRBD1. The CDR3 covers 14 residues. J was trimmed by 1 base and V by 3 bases; bases with no gene match: 1. Germline values: CDR1 KGHSH, CDR2 LQKENI. DNA for the CDR3: TGTGCCAGCTCACCGGGACAGGGATCCTACGAGCAGTACTTC. It is translated as CASSPGQGSYEQYF.

This sequence joins TRBV10-1 and TRBJ1-1, with 9 nucleotides matching TRBD1. The length of the CDR3 is 12 residues. V dropped 6 bases and J dropped 10; count of bases not matched to a gene: 6. CDR1 is WNHNN and CDR2 is SYGVQD in the germline V gene (reference sequence). The CDR3 bases are TGCGCCAGCAGAAACGGACAGGGGCGAGCTTTCTTT. It specifies CASRNGQGRAFF.

The chain has TRBV2 and TRBJ2-7, with D tentatively TRBD1 (6 bases). The V gene lost 7 bases and the J gene lost 6 bases, with 13 bases spanning the gap. CDR1 is SNHLY and CDR2 is FYNNEI in the germline V gene. This CDR3 contains 12 residues. CDR3 amino acids: CASINRDIEQYF. CDR3 coding DNA: TGTGCCAGCATTAACAGGGATATCGAGCAGTACTTC.

The chain links TRBV23-1 to TRBJ2-1; TRBD1 matches 8 bases. TRBV23-1 is classed as an ORF, of uncertain function. This CDR3 region has 15 residues. The J segment lost 2 bases and the V segment lost 9 bases, leaving 9 bases of the junction unmatched. Here the CDR3 reads CARNPSGGPYNEQFF. The DNA for the CDR3 is TGCGCCAGAAACCCCTCAGGGGGCCCCTACAATGAGCAGTTCTTC.

The chain has TRBV28 and TRBJ2-3, with unresolved D. The CDR3 has 15 residues. CDR1 and CDR2 (germline): MDHEN, SYDVKM. Trimming pared 4 bases from V and 3 bases from J, leaving 14 bases between. This chain's CDR3 is CASSSNGLRTDTQYF. CDR3 DNA sequence: TGTGCCAGCAGTTCCAATGGATTGCGGACAGATACGCAGTATTTT.

V and J are TRBV2 and TRBJ1-2; D is perhaps TRBD1 (5 bases). Trimming cost V 9 bases and J 0 bases, with 14 bases left between them. Germline V gene lookup returns CDR1 SNHLY and CDR2 FYNNEI. This CDR3 comprises 14 residues. The CDR3 reads CASKKGEANYGYTF. CDR3 DNA sequence: TGTGCCAGTAAGAAAGGGGAAGCTAACTATGGCTACACCTTC.

This clone was recorded only once. The chain links TRBV2 to TRBJ1-6; D is unresolved. Germline-derived CDR1 and CDR2 are SNHLY and FYNNEI. Trimming removed 2 bases from V and 8 bases from J, with 4 bases in between. This CDR3 spans 12 amino acids. In DNA, the CDR3 is TGTGCCAGCAGTGAACCGGATTCACCCCTCCACTTT. The encoded protein is CASSEPDSPLHF.

The J gene is TRBJ1-4, the V gene TRBV28, with 7 positions matching TRBD1. The CDR3 contains 16 residues. CDR1 and CDR2 from the germline V gene are MDHEN and SYDVKM. The J segment lost 8 bases and the V segment lost 6 bases, leaving 15 bases of the junction unmatched. CDR3 sequence reads: CASSLGSVQGGEKLFF. The CDR3 region has the DNA TGTGCCAGCAGCCTCGGGTCCGTGCAGGGGGGAGAAAAACTGTTTTTT.